This TCR beta chain was identified in a study of cytomegalovirus exposure and HLA in healthy donors. Broader study findings: In a later analysis, HLA-C alleles had the fewest associated TCRs, DRB1 alleles the most.

Germline CDR1 and CDR2: SEHNR and FQNEAQ (reference sequence). V was trimmed by 2 bases and J by 4 bases, leaving 11 bases between them. The CDR3 has 14 amino acids. Each of the donors was a healthy bone marrow donor. Turning to this clone: Its cognate antigen is unknown.

In the PCR, 60 Vbeta and 13 Jbeta primers were used. Generated by immunoSEQ multiplex PCR, the TCRdb table keeps only in-frame clones and is missing some. The data show 110,000 to 150,000 clones, 77% seen once. The chain combines TRBV7-9 with TRBJ1-2; maybe TRBD1 (5 bases). The TCR originated in a male donor in good health and CMV-seronegative. The sequenced material came from PBMCs. This chain's CDR3 is CASSLSGSGYGYTF. CDR3 DNA sequence: TGTGCCAGCAGCTTATCAGGGTCTGGCTATGGCTACACCTTC.